This T cell receptor beta chain was recovered during a study of Ad26.COV2.S vaccination and SARS-CoV-2 variants. For the study at large: The Ad26.COV2.S arm of the COV1001 trial was where the donor was placed.

This clone was seen a handful of times. Treatment defined: 19 received Ad26.COV2.S at low or high dose, single or two shots; several received placebo; per-sample allocation not given. Collection of the samples took place on day 63 after the first injection of vaccine or placebo. At a Boston site, the person donating was an adult of 18-55 years. The length of the CDR3 is 16 residues. From germline, CDR1 is MDHEN and CDR2 SYDVKM. V shed 0 bases and J 2 bases; nucleotides not matched to a gene: 4. Libraries were prepared by immunoSEQ multiplex PCR; TCRdb keeps only in-frame clonotypes and omits some of them. The sample yields over 400,000 clones, approximately 92% seen once.

Sequences were derived from peripheral blood, sampled in a trial of Ad26.COV2.S vaccine versus placebo. The chain carries TRBV28 and TRBJ1-5; 7 bases agree with TRBD1. The sequence was collected from a person between 18 and 65 years old who received the Ad26.COV2.S COVID-19 vaccine or a placebo. In DNA form, the CDR3 reads TGTGCCAGCAGTTTATGGACAGGGAGCCGCAATCAGCCCCAGCATTTT. Translated, it gives CASSLWTGSRNQPQHF.